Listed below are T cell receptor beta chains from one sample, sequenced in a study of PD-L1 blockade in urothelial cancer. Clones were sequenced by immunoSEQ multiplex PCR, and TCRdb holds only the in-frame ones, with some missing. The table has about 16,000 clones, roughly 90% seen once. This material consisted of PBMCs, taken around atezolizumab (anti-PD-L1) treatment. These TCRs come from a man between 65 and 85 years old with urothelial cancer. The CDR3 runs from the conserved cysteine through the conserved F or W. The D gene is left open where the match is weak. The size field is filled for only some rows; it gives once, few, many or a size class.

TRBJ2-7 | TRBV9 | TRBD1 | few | TGTGCCAGCAGCCTCAGCAGGGGGTTCCACGAGCAGTACTTC | CASSLSRGFHEQYF
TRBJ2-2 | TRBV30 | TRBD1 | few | TGTGCCTGGGCCTGGACAGGGAAAACCGGGGAGCTGTTTTTT | CAWAWTGKTGELFF
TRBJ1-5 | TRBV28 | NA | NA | TGTGCCAGCAGTTTGGGGGGGACCCTTACCTATCAGCCCCAGCATTTT | CASSLGGTLTYQPQHF
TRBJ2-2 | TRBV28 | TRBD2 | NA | TGTGCCAGCAGTTTGGGGGGGGGAACCGGGGAGCTGTTTTTT | CASSLGGGTGELFF
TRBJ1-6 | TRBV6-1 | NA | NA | TGTGCCAGCAGTGAACAAGGGAGCTCCTATAATTCACCCCTCCACTTT | CASSEQGSSYNSPLHF
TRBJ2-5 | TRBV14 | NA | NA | TGTGCCAGCAGCCAAGTAGCCACCCTGGGGACCCAGTACTTC | CASSQVATLGTQYF
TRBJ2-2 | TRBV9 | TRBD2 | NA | TGTGCCAGCAGCATGACTAGCTCCCCCGGGGAGCTGTTTTTT | CASSMTSSPGELFF
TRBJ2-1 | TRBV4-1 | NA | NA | TGCGCCAGCAGGCCCGGGACAACCCTGGGATACAATGAGCAGTTCTTC | CASRPGTTLGYNEQFF
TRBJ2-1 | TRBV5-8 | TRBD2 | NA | TGTGCCAGCAGCGGGGCACTAGCGGGGGAGTGGTATGAGCAGTTCTTC | CASSGALAGEWYEQFF
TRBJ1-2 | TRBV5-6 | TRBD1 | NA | TGTGCCAGCAGCCCACAGGGGGCGATTTACGGCTACACCTTC | CASSPQGAIYGYTF
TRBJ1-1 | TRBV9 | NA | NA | TGTGCCAGCAGCGTAGCTGAGGGGAACACTGAAGCTTTCTTT | CASSVAEGNTEAFF
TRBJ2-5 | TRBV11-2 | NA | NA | TGTGCCAGCAGCTTAGGAACCGGGACTCGGGAGACCCAGTACTTC | CASSLGTGTRETQYF
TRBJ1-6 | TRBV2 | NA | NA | TGTGCCAGCAGGATCACAGGGTGGGATTCACCCCTCCACTTT | CASRITGWDSPLHF
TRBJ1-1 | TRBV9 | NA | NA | TGTGCCAGCAGCCCGCGTTCGCAGGGTTTGAACACTGAAGCTTTCTTT | CASSPRSQGLNTEAFF
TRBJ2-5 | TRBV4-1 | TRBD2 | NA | TGCGCCAGCAGCCAAGGGGCGGCTAGCGGGGGGGGAGGAGAGACCCAGTACTTC | CASSQGAASGGGGETQYF
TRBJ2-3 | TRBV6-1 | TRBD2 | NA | TGTGCCAGCAGTGAAGTAGGACTAGCGGTGGATACGCAGTATTTT | CASSEVGLAVDTQYF
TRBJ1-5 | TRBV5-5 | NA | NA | TGTGCCAGCAGCCTCCGGACAGCCAGTATCCAGCCCCAGCATTTT | CASSLRTASIQPQHF
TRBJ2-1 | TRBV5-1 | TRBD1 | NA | TGCGCCAGCAGCGGAACAGGGGGCAAATACAATGAGCAGTTCTTC | CASSGTGGKYNEQFF
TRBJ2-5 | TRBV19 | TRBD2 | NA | TGTGCCAGTATTGGGGTAGCGGGGAACCAAGAGACCCAGTACTTC | CASIGVAGNQETQYF
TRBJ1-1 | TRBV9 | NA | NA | TGTGCCAGCAGGGACACCAACACTGAAGCTTTCTTT | CASRDTNTEAFF
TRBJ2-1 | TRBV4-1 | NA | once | TGCGCCAGCAGCCAAGATTCAGGTTTCAATGAGCAGTTCTTC | CASSQDSGFNEQFF
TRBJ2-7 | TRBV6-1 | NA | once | TGTGCCAGCAGACTAGGACAGAGCTACGAGCAGTACTTC | CASRLGQSYEQYF
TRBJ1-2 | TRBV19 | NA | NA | TGTGCCAGTAGTATACAGGGAGGCGGCTACACCTTC | CASSIQGGGYTF
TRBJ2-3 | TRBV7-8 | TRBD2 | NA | TGTGCCAGCAGCCCTCGGGGGGGTTCTAGCGGTGTCGATACGCAGTATTTT | CASSPRGGSSGVDTQYF
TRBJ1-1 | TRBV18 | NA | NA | TGTGCCAGCTCACCAGGCCTTAGGGAGCCTGAAGCTTTCTTT | CASSPGLREPEAFF
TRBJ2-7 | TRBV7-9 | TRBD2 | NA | TGTGCCAGCAGCTCGACTAGCGGGGTCTACGAGCAGTACTTC | CASSSTSGVYEQYF
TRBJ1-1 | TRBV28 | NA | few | TGTGCCAGCAGTGTTGGGCGGGTCACTGAAGCTTTCTTT | CASSVGRVTEAFF